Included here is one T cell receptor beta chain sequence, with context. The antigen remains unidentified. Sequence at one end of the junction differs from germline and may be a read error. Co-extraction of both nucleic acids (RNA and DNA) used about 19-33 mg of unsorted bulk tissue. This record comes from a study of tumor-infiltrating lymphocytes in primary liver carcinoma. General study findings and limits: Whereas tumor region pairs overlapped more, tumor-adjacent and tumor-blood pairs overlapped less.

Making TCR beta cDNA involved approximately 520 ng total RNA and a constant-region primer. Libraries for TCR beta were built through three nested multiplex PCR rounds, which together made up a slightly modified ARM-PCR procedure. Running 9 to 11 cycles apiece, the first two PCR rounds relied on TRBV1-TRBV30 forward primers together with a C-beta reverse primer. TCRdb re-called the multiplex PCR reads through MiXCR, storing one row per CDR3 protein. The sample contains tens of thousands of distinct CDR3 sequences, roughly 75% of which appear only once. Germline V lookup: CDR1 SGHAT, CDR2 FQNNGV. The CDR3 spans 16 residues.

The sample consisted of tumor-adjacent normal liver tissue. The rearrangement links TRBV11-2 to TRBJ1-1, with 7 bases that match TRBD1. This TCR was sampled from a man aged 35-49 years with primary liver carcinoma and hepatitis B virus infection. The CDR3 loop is CASSLDRTGINTEAFF. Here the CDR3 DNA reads TGTGCCAGCAGCTTAGATCGGACAGGCATTAACACCGAAGCTTTCTTT.